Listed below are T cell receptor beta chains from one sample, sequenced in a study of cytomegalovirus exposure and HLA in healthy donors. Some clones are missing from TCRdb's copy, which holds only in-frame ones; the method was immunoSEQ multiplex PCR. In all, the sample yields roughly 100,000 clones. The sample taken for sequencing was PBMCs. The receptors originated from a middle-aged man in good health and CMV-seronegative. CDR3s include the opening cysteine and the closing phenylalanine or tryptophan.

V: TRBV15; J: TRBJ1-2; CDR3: CATSRDSGVYGYTF
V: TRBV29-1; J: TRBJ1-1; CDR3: CSGRQASTEAFF
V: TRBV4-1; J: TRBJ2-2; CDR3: CASSLQHRTGELFF
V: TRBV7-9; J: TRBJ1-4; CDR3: CASSPGGGTTEKLFF
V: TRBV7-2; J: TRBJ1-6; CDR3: CASSLAQRGSYNSPLHF
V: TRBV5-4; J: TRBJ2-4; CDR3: CASSLGLAGGPDIQYF
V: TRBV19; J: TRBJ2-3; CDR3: CASSDLGLDTDTQYF
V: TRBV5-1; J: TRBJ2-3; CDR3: CASSSRGTDTQYF
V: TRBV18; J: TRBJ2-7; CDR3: CASSLEQGGEQYF
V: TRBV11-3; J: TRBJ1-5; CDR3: CASSSKSRGLNQPQHF
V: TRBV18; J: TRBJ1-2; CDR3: CASSPGRGNNYGYTF
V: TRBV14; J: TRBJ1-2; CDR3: CASSQGHQGDYGYTF
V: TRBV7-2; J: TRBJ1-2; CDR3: CASSLGQGISYGYTF
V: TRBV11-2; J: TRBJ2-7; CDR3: CASSSWTASYEQYF
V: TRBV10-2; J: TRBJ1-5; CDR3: CASSELTGGSDTPQHF
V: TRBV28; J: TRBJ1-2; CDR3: CASSLLAGETYGYTF
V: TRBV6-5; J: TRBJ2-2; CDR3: CASSYRRDTHGELFF
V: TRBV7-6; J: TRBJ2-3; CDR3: CASSLVGSTGDTQYF
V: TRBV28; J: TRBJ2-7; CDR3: CASSFRVITAGYEQYF
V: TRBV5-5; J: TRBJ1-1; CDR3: CASSLQGMAENTEAFF
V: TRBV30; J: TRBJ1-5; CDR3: CAWTADSNQPQHF
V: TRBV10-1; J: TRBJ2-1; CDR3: CASSESKLPVGNEQFF
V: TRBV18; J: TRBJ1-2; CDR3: CASSQGGTYGYTF
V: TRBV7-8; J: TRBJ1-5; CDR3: CASSLAGGNQPQHF
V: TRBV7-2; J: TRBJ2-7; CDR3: CASSFIQGAYEQYF
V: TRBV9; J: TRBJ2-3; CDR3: CASSSSGTYSTDTQYF
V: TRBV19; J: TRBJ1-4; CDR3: CASKISGGNPTRLEKLFF
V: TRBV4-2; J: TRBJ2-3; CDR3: CASSQYVSGGTDTQYF
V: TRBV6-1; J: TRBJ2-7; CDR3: CAGGLTPYEQYF
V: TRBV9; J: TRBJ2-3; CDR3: CASSVKGGSGTDTQYF
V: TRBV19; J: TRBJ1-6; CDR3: CASSATGNHNSPLHF
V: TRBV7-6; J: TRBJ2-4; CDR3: CASSLEGKNIQYF
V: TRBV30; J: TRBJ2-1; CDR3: CALRLAGGYNEQFF
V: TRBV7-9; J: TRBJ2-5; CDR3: CASSTGETQYF
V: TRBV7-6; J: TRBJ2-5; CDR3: CASSLGTASGAIQETQYF
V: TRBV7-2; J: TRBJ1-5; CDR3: CASSGGGSSNQPQHF
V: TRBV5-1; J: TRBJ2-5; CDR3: CASSVTGERETQYF
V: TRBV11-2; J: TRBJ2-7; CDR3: CASQLPGTAYEQYF
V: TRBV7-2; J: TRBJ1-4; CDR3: CASSLDQREKLFF
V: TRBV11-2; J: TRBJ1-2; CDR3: CASSPGGTGIYSYTF